These 4 T cell receptor beta chains share one sample of origin, sequenced in a study of shared clonotypes between healthy human individuals. Repertoires were generated with immunoSEQ multiplex PCR, while TCRdb's copy carries only in-frame clones and drops some. The sample contains 2 million to 2.5 million clones, 90% to 95% of which appear only once. Terminally differentiated effector memory CD45RA+ cells were excluded from the naive CD8 cells, which were CD45RO-negative and positively selected for CCR7. Sequenced sample: naive CD8+ T cells from PBMCs. The receptors were sampled from a man younger than 30 in good health. Some clones in this sample may be carry-over from other donors' samples.

The genes are TRBV4-1 and TRBJ2-3; D ambiguous. This CDR3 region has 13 residues. Germline-derived CDR1 and CDR2 are MGHRA and YSYEKL. Trimming removed 5 bases at V and 1 base at J, with 7 bases between. This CDR3 is CASSVLGTDTQYF. The CDR3 DNA is TGCGCCAGCAGCGTCCTCGGCACAGATACGCAGTATTTT.

Comments on this clone: Other DNA sequences from this sample encode an identical CDR3 as well. This rearrangement joins TRBV27 to TRBJ1-5; D is unclear. The CDR3 runs 14 residues. The ends were cut back, 3 bases at V and 4 bases at J, with 10 bases in the middle. Germline V CDR1 and CDR2: MNHEY, SMNVEV (reference sequence). CDR3 sequence (DNA): TGTGCCAGCAGTTTTTTGGGCTCTAATCAGCCCCAGCATTTT. This encodes CASSFLGSNQPQHF.

This rearrangement joins TRBV6-5 to TRBJ2-4, with D perhaps TRBD2 (5 bases). The CDR3 is 13 amino acids. Germline V lookup: CDR1 MNHEY, CDR2 SVGAGI. V lost 5 bases to trimming and J lost 2 bases, with 7 bases between them. The DNA of the CDR3 is TGTGCCAGCAGTGCCGGGACCAAAAACATTCAGTACTTC. It encodes CASSAGTKNIQYF.

V is TRBV28 and J is TRBJ1-2; D may be TRBD1 (6 bases). The ends were cut back, 6 bases at V and 4 bases at J, with 18 bases in the middle. CDR3 length: 15 amino acids. From germline, CDR1 is MDHEN and CDR2 SYDVKM. The CDR3 coding sequence is TGTGCCAGCAGGGGGGGGGCCCAACGGGGCTATGGCTACACCTTC. Encoded protein: CASRGGAQRGYGYTF.